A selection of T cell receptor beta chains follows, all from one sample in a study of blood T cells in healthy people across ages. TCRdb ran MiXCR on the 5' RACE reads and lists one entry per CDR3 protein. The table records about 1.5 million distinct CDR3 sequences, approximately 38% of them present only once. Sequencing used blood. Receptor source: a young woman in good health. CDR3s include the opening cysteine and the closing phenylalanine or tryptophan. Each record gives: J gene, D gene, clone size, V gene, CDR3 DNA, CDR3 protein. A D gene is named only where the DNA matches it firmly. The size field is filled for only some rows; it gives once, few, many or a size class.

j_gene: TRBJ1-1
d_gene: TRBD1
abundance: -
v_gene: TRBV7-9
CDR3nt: TGTGCCAGCAGCTCCAGGGGGCGCGATGAAGCTTTCTTT
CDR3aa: CASSSRGRDEAFF

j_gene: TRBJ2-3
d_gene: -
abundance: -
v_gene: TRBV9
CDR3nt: TGTGCCAGCAGCGCCCACGTAACGGGAGCGAGCACAGATACGCAGTATTTT
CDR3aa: CASSAHVTGASTDTQYF

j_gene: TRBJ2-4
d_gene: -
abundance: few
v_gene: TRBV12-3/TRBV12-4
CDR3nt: TGTGCCAGCAGTCCCCTGTTGGTAGGCAGGCAAAACATTCAGTACTTC
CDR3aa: CASSPLLVGRQNIQYF

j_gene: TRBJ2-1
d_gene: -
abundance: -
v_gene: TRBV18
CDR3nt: TGTGCCAGCTCACCACCGATAGTAGATGAGCAGTTCTTC
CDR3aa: CASSPPIVDEQFF

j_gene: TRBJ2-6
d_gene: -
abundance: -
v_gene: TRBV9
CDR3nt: TGTGCCAGCAGCAGAATGTTCTCTGGGGCCAACGTCCTGACTTTC
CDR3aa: CASSRMFSGANVLTF

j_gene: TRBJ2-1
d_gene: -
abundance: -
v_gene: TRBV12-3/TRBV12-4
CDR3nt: TGTGCCAGCAGGGGCCAATACAATGAGCAGTTCTTC
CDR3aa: CASRGQYNEQFF

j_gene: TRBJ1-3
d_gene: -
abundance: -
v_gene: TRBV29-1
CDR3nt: TGCAGCTCGACGTGGGGAACTGGAAACACCATATATTTT
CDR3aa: CSSTWGTGNTIYF

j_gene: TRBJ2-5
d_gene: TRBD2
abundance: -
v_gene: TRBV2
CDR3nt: TGTGCCAGCACCCCGGGACTAGCGGGGGGCTCAGGAGAGACCCAGTACTTC
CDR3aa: CASTPGLAGGSGETQYF

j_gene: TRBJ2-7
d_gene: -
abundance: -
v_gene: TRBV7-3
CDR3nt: TGTGCCAGCAGCTCACAGGGTAGAACCGAGCAGTACTTC
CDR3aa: CASSSQGRTEQYF

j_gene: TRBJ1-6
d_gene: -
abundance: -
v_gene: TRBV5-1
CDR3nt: TGCGCCAGCAGCTTACAAGCCGACAGTTATAATTCACCCCTCCACTTT
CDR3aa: CASSLQADSYNSPLHF

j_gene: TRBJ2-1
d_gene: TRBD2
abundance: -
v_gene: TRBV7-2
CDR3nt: TGTGCCAGCAGCCTTGGGTCTAGCGGGGGAGAGGGGGAGCAGTTCTTC
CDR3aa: CASSLGSSGGEGEQFF